The clone carrying this TCR beta chain has more than one count but fewer than ten. The length of the CDR3 is 16 residues. V lost 4 bases to trimming and J lost 2 bases, with 12 bases between them. Germline V CDR1 and CDR2: MNHNS, SASEGT. This record belongs to a study of cytomegalovirus exposure and HLA in healthy donors. The PCR employed 60 Vbeta primers together with 13 Jbeta primers. TCRdb keeps only in-frame clones here, not all; method: immunoSEQ multiplex PCR. The sample lists 120,000 to 150,000 clones; about a tenth were seen once. The source is a male donor in good health and CMV-seronegative. Source material: PBMCs. The chain employs TRBV6-1 and TRBJ2-6; D is possibly TRBD1 (5 bases). CDR3 coding DNA: TGTGCCAGCAGTGGCCCAGGGTTGGCTGGGGCCAACGTCCTGACTTTC. Its protein is CASSGPGLAGANVLTF.